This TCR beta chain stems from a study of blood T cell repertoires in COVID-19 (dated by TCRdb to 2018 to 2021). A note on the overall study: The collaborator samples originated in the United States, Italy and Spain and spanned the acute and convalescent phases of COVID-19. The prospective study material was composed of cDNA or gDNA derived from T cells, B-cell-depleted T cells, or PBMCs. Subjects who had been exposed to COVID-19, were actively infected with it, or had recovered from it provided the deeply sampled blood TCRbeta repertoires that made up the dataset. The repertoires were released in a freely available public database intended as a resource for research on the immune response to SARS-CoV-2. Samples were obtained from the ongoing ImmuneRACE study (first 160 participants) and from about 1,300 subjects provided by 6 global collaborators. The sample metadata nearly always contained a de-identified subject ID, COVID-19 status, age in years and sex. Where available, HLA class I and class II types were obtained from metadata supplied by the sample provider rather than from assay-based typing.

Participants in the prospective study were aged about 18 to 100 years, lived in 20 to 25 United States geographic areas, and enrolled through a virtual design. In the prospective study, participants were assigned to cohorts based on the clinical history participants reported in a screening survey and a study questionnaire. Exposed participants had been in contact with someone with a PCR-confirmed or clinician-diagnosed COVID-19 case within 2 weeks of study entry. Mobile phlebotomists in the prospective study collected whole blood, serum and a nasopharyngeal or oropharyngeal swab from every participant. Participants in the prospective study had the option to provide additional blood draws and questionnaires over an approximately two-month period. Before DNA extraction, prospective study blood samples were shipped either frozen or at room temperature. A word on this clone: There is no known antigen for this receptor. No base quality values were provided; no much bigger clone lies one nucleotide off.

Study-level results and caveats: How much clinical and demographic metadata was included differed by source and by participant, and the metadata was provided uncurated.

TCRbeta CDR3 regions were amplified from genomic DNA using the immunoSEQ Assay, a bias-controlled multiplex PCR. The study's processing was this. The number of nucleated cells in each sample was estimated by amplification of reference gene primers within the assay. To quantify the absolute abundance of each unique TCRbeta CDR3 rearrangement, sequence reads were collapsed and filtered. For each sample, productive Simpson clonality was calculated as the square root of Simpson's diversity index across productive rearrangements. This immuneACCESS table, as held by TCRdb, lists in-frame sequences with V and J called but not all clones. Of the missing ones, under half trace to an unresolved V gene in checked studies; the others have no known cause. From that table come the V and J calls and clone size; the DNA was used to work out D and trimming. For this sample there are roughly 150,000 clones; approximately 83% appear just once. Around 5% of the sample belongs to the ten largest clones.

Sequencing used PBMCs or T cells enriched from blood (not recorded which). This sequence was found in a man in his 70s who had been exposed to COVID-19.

The CDR3: CASSSSLGLAGGNEQYF. The base sequence is TGTGCCAGCAGCTCGTCTCTGGGACTAGCGGGGGGGAACGAGCAGTACTTC. The receptor chain draws on TRBV5-4 and TRBJ2-7; 16 central nucleotides agree with TRBD2. Looking up the germline V gene (reference sequence) yields CDR1 SGHNT and CDR2 YYREEE. The CDR3 sequence holds 17 residues, the cysteine and phenylalanine included. Here the CDR3 DNA is all that survives: 51 bases in frame from base 1. Germline trimming: 3 bases from V, 5 bases from J; junction bases outside gene matches: 8.